This TCR beta chain was sequenced in a study of shared clonotypes between healthy human individuals (dated by TCRdb to about 2020). In the study overall: The cohort included a few men and a couple of women between 18 and 49 years of age. To increase sequencing depth and limit assay-specific biases, TCR repertoire library preparation and sequencing were carried out by different laboratories using diverse techniques. Each donor's leukapheresis produced roughly between about 0.85 and 10 billion PBMCs. Blood TCR repertoires of about five healthy adults were deeply sequenced to estimate repertoire size and the extent of clonotype sharing between individuals. For each donor, CD4 naive and CD4 memory were each run on three plates, CD8 naive on two plates, and CD8 memory on one plate. Study-wide findings and limitations: The genetic and exposure-history diversity represented was limited by the small number of donors. Naive subsets generally had larger estimated clonotype richness than memory subsets did. Even with the large sequencing depth, rarefaction of the sorted-subset datasets indicated that sequencing was incomplete. Only blood was sampled, and tissue TCR repertoires likely differ from those in blood. Around 5% of naive CD4, 3.5% of naive CD8, approximately 2% of memory CD4, and around 0.4% of memory CD8 clonotypes were shared across a few donors. Clonotypes shared by all four sorted-subset donors showed higher generation probabilities than non-shared clonotypes. Based on pairwise subsampling, the degree of clonotype sharing among donors was expected to be affected by sequencing depth.

The donors were healthy, HIV-negative adults who had no recently reported acute infections or vaccinations. Every donor was a Caucasian adult residing in Nashville, Tennessee, USA. CD4+ T cells were enriched by magnetic negative selection; naive cells were then positively selected on CD45RA, and the negative fraction formed the memory subset. Blood was collected by leukapheresis, and PBMCs were isolated by Ficoll-Histopaque density gradient centrifugation and then cryopreserved in liquid nitrogen vapor phase. Purity and quantity of every magnetically sorted T cell population were checked by analytical flow cytometry. Genomic DNA was isolated from each sorted fraction and quantified by UV absorbance on a Nanodrop 2000c. As to this clone: The specificity of this receptor is unknown. Per-base quality was not reported, and no clone a single base away is much larger than it.

TCR CDR3 regions were amplified from genomic DNA by multiplex PCR using the deep immunoSEQ assay. Genomic DNA extracted from each cell subset was distributed evenly over all wells of several immunoSEQ 96-well plates, and each plate served as one replicate. For sorted subsets, about 220 ng of genomic DNA, equivalent to some 33,000 T cell genomes, went into each replicate PCR. Purified libraries were measured with a Qubit 3.0 fluorometer, size-checked on a Bioanalyzer 2100, and measured again with the KAPA Library Quantification kit. Every immunoSEQ 96-well plate was sequenced on a dedicated single-read 150-cycle Illumina NextSeq 550 flow cell. Processing in the source paper ran as follows. The immunoSEQ output contained only junctional sequences without quality scores, so filtering could not match that applied to full-length reads. Sequences were annotated with PyIR, a Python wrapper for IgBLAST v1.9, using IMGT germline references to assign V/J genes and CDR3. Reads with weak V/J assignments (E-value above 1e-6), missing CDR3, stop codons, out-of-frame junctions, or ambiguous translated residues were removed. V3J clonotypes were defined as sequences sharing the same inferred V gene, J gene, and CDR3 amino acid sequence. The percentage overlap between two repertoires was calculated by dividing the number of shared unique clonotypes by the size of the smaller repertoire. RTK rarefaction, the Chao1 estimator, and Recon v2.1 estimates of unobserved clonotypes were used to assess repertoire richness. Generation probabilities were computed with OLGA for all TCRbeta clonotypes obtained by the gDNA method from four donors. TCRdb took over this immuneACCESS table, retaining in-frame rearrangements with V and J assigned. Such tables are incomplete; in checked studies, under half of the missing clones stem from an unresolved V gene, and the remainder is unexplained. V, J and clone size are taken as reported in that table, and D and trimming were inferred from the DNA itself. For this sample there are about 2.3 million clones; about 90% appear just once. The top ten constitute approximately 0.39% of the sample.

CDR1 SGHRS and CDR2 YFSETQ were looked up in the germline V gene. The CDR3 covers 14 residues, taking in both the cysteine and the phenylalanine. Of all the DNA, just the CDR3 is kept, 42 bases in frame from base 1. V is cut back by 2 bases and J by 4 bases, with 5 bases in the junction unmatched. The TCR was taken from a man aged 18-30 years in good health. Some clones in this sample may be carry-over from other donors' samples. What was sequenced was naive CD4+ T cells from PBMCs. The cell subset or site tag for this specimen amounts to: CD45RA+ positively selected. The V and J genes are TRBV5-1 and TRBJ2-5; TRBD2 lines up with 7 middle nucleotides. The encoded CDR3 is CASSLGGSPETQYF. The sequenced DNA: TGCGCCAGCAGCTTAGGCGGGAGTCCAGAGACCCAGTACTTC.